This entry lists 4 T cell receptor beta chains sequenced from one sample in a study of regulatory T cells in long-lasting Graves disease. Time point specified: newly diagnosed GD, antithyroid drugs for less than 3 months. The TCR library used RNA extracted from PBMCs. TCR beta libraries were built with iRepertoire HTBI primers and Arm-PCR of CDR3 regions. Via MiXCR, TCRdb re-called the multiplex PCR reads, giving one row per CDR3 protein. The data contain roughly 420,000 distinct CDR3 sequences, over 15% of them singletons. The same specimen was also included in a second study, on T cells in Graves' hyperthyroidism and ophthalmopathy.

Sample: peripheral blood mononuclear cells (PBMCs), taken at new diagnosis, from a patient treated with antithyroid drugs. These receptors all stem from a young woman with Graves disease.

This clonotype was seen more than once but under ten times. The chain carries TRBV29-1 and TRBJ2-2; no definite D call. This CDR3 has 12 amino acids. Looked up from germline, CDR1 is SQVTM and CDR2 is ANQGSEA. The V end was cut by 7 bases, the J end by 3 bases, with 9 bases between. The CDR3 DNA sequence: TGCAGCGCGACTCGTGACACCGGGGAGCTGTTTTTT. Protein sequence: CSATRDTGELFF.

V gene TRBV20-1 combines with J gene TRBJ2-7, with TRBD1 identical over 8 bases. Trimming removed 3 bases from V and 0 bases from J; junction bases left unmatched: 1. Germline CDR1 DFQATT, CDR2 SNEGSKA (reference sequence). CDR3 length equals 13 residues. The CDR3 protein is CSARTGVSYEQYF. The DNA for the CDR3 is TGCAGTGCTAGGACAGGGGTCTCCTACGAGCAGTACTTC.

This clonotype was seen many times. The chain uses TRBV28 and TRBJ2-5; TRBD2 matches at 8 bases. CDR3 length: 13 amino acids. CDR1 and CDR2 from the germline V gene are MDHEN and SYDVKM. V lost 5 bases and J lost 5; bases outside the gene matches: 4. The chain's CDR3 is CASSPGRVETQYF. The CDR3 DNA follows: TGTGCCAGCAGTCCCGGGAGGGTGGAGACCCAGTACTTC.

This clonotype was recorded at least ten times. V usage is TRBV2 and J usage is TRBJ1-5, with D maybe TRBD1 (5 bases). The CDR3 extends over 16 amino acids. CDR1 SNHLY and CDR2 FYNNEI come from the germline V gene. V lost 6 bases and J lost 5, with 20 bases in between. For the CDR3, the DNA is TGTGCCAGCAGCAGAATGACAGATGGGATCCATCAGCCCCAGCATTTT. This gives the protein CASSRMTDGIHQPQHF.